The T cell receptor beta chain described here comes from a study of CD8+CD57+ T cells in acquired aplastic anemia. It was patients with CD8+CD57+ cell expansion by flow cytometry who were chosen for sequencing. V was pared by 3 bases and J by 7 bases, with 13 bases between. CDR1 and CDR2 from the germline V gene are SGHAT and FQNNGV. The CDR3 has 14 residues. This clonotype was seen a single time. Genomic DNA, the template, was used for profiling of the TCR beta VDJ and CDR3. TCRdb re-called the reads through MiXCR, storing one row per CDR3 protein. The table includes roughly 500,000 distinct CDR3 sequences, about a third detected once.

This chain uses TRBV11-2 with TRBJ1-5; perhaps TRBD1 as D (5 bases). The clonotype was recovered from a human donor with aplastic anemia. The specimen sequenced was sorted CD4+, CD8+, or CD8+CD57+ T cells (not recorded which) from PBMCs. CDR3 sequence: CASSFGSGRQPQHF. The CDR3 DNA sequence: TGTGCCAGCAGCTTCGGTTCAGGGAGACAGCCCCAGCATTTT.